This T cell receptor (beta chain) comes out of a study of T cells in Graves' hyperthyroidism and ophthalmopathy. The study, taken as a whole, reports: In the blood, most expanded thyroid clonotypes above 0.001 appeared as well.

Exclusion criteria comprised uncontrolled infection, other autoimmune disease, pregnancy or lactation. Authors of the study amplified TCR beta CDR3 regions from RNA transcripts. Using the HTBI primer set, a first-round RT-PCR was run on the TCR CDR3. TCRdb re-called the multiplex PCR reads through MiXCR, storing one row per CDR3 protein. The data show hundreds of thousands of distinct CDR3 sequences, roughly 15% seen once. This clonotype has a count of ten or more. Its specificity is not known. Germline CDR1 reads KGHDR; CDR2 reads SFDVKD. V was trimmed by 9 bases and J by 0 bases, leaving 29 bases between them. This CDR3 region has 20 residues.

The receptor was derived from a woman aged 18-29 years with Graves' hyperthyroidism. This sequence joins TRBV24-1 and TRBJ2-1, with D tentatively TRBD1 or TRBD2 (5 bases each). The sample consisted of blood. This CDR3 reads CATQTITGQGLSSSYNEQFF. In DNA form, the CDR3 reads TGTGCCACCCAAACCATTACGGGGCAGGGCTTATCAAGCTCCTACAATGAGCAGTTCTTC.